The 3 T cell receptor beta chains below were found in one sample sequenced in a study of Graves' ophthalmopathy and Graves' hyperthyroidism. Amplification of the TCR beta CDR3 regions used RNA transcripts (as template). Second-round multiplex PCR came after first-round RT-PCR with HTBI primers. TCRdb called the multiplex PCR reads again in MiXCR, with one record for every CDR3 protein. Counted here are over 650,000 distinct CDR3 sequences, roughly two fifths occurring once; the ten biggest clones make up 3% to 4%. Sequenced sample: peripheral blood. The receptors here all came from an adult man with Graves' ophthalmopathy.

This clonotype was seen ten or more times. The chain combines TRBV7-9 with TRBJ1-1; D possibly corresponds to TRBD1 (5 bases). The CDR3 is 12 amino acids. The germline CDR1 and CDR2 sequences are SEHNR and FQNEAQ (reference sequence). The V gene lost 10 bases and the J gene lost 3 bases, with 12 bases spanning the gap. CDR3 DNA: TGTGCCACACGGGACGGTGACACTGAAGCTTTCTTT. Protein: CATRDGDTEAFF.

This clonotype was picked up many times. In DNA form, the CDR3 reads TGCAGCGCCACGACAGATTCCCACGAGCAGTACTTC. Residues: CSATTDSHEQYF. The chain carries TRBV29-1 and TRBJ2-7, with D perhaps matching TRBD1 (5 bases). V lost 7 bases and J 5 bases, leaving 15 bases between the germline ends. Germline V gene data show CDR1 as SQVTM and CDR2 as ANQGSEA. The CDR3 runs to 12 residues.

V and J are TRBV10-3 and TRBJ1-1; 8 bases fit TRBD1. The V gene's germline CDR1 is ENHRY and CDR2 SYGVKD. The trim removed 10 bases at V and 9 bases at J, leaving 4 bases unmatched. This CDR3 comprises 10 residues. The CDR3 reads CATWTGKAFF. The CDR3 DNA is TGTGCCACCTGGACAGGGAAAGCTTTCTTT.